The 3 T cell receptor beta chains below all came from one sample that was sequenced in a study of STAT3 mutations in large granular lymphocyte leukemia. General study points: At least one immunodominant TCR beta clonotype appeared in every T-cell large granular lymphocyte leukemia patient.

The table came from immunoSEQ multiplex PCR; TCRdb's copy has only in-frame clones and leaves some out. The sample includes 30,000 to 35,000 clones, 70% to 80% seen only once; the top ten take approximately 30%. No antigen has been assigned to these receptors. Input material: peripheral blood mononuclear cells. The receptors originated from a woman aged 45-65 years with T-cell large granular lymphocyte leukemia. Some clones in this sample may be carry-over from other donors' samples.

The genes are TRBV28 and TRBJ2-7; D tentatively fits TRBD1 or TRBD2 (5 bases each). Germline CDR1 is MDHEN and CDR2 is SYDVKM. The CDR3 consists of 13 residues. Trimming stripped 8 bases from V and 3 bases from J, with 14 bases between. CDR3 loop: CASYEGQGYEQYF. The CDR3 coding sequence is TGTGCCAGCTACGAGGGGCAGGGCTACGAGCAGTACTTC.

The CDR3: CASSPFGQGAHEQYF. CDR3 nucleotide sequence: TGTGCCAGCTCACCATTCGGACAGGGTGCCCACGAGCAGTACTTC. V usage is TRBV18 and J usage is TRBJ2-7; 8 bases fit TRBD1. V gave up 2 bases and J gave up 5 bases; unmatched junction bases: 8. Germline V lookup: CDR1 KGHSH, CDR2 LQKENI. The CDR3 sequence is 15 residues long.

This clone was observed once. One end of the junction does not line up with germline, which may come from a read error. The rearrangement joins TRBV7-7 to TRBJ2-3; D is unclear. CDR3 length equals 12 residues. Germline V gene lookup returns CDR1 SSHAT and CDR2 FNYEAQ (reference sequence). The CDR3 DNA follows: TGTGCTAGCAGCCCGACTCAGGATACGCAGTATTTT. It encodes CASSPTQDTQYF.